This T cell receptor (beta chain) was captured by sequencing in a study of blood T cell repertoires in COVID-19. Profiled with immunoSEQ multiplex PCR; TCRdb holds only in-frame clones, not every one. The repertoire holds about 200,000 clones, with around 80% as singletons. V lost 3 bases to trimming and J lost 8 bases; unmatched junction nucleotides: 12. CDR1 and CDR2 from the germline V gene are MNHEY and SMNVEV (reference sequence). The CDR3 has 16 amino acids. The chain has TRBV27 and TRBJ2-1; 8 bases line up with TRBD2. Material: peripheral blood. This clonotype originated in a woman between 55 and 75 years old with COVID-19, enrolled during active disease. CDR3 coding DNA: TGTGCCAGCAGTTTCCGCGCAGCGGGAGTATTCGATGAGCAGTTCTTC. Translation: CASSFRAAGVFDEQFF.